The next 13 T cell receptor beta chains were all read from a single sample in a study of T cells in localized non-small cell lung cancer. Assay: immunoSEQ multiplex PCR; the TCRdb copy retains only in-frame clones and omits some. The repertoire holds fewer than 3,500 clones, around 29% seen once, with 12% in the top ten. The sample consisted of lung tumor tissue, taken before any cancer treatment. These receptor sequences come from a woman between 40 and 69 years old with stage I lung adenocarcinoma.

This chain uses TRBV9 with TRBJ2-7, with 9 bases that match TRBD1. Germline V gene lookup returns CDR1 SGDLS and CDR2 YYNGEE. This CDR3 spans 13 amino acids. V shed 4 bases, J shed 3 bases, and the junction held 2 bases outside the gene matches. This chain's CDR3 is CASSRDRVYEQYF. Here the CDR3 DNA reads TGTGCCAGCAGCCGGGACAGGGTCTACGAGCAGTACTTC. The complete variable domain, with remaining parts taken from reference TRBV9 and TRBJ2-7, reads DSGVTQTPKHLITATGQRVTLRCSPRSGDLSVYWYQQSLDQGLQFLIQYYNGEERAKGNILERFSAQQFPDLHSELNLSSLELGDSALYFCASSRDRVYEQYFGPGTRLTVT.

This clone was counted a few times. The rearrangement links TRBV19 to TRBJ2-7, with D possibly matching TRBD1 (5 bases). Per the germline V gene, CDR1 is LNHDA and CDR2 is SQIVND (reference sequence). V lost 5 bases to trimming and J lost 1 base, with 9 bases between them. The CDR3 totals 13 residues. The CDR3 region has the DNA TGTGCCAGTAGTGGCAGGGCTTCCTACGAGCAGTACTTC. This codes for CASSGRASYEQYF.

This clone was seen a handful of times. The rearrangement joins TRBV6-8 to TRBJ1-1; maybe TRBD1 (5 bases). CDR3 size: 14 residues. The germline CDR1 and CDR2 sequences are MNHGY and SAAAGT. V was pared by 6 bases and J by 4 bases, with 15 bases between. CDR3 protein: CASRPDRRGTEAFF. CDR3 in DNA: TGTGCCAGCAGACCGGACCGGAGGGGCACTGAAGCTTTCTTT.

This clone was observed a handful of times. CDR3 nucleotides: TGTGCCAGCAGCTTGGAACAGGGGGCCTATGGCTACACCTTC. It is translated as CASSLEQGAYGYTF. This sequence joins TRBV11-3 and TRBJ1-2; 9 bases line up with TRBD1. The trim removed 3 bases at V and 4 bases at J, leaving 3 bases unmatched. The germline V gene has CDR1 SGHNT and CDR2 YENEEA. The CDR3 extends over 14 amino acids.

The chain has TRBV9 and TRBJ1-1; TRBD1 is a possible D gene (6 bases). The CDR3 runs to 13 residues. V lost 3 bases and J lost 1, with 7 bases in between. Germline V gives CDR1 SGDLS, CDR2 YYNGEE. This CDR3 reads CASSATGNTEAFF. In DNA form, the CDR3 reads TGTGCCAGCAGCGCGACAGGGAACACTGAAGCTTTCTTT.

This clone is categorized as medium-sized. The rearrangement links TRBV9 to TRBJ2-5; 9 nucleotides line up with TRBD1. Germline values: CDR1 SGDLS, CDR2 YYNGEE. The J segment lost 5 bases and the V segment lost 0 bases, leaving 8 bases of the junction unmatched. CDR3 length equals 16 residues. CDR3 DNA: TGTGCCAGCAGCGTAGGGCCGGGACAGGGAGGGGAGACCCAGTACTTC. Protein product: CASSVGPGQGGETQYF.

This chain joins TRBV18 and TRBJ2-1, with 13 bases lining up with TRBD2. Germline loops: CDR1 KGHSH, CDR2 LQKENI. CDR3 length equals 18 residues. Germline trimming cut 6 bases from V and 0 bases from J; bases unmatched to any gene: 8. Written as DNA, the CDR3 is TGTGCCAGCTCCCAACTAGCGGGAGGGCCTCGCTCCTACAATGAGCAGTTCTTC. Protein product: CASSQLAGGPRSYNEQFF.

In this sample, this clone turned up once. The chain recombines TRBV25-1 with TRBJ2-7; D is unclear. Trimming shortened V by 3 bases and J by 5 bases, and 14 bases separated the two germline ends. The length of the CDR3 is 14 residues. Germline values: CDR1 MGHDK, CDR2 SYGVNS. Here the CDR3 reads CASSDSGSNDEQYF. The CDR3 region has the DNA TGTGCCAGCAGTGACTCAGGTAGTAACGACGAGCAGTACTTC.

CDR3 sequence: CASSYGTGRSYEQYF. CDR3 coding DNA: TGTGCCAGCAGTTACGGGACAGGCCGCTCCTACGAGCAGTACTTC. The V call is TRBV6-8, the J call TRBJ2-7; 8 positions agree with TRBD1. The CDR3 spans 15 residues. Germline V CDR1 and CDR2: MNHGY, SAAAGT. Trimming removed 2 bases from V and 0 bases from J; junction bases left unmatched: 3.

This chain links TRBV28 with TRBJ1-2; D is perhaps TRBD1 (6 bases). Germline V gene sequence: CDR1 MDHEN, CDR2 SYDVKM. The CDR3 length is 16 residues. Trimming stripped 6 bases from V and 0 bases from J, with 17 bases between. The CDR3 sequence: CASRRISGHSNYGYTF. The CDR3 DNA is TGTGCCAGCAGGCGAATTTCGGGACATTCTAACTATGGCTACACCTTC.

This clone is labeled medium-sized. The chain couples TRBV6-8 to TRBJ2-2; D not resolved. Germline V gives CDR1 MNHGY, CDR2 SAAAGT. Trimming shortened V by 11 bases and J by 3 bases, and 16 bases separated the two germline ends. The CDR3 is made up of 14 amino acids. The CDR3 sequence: CAGRKNLDTGELFF. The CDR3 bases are TGTGCCGGACGAAAGAATCTGGACACCGGGGAGCTGTTTTTT.

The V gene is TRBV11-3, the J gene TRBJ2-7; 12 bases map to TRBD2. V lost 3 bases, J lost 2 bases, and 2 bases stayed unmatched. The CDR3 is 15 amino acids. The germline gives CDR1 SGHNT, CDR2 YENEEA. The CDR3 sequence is CASSLASGRAYEQYF. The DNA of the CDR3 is TGTGCCAGCAGCTTGGCTAGCGGGAGGGCCTACGAGCAGTACTTC.

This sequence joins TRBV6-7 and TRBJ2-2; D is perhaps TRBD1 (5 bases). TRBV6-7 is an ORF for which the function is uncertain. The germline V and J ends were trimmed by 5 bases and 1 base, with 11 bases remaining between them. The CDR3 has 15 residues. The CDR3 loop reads CASSEGAGNTGELFF. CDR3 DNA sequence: TGTGCCAGCAGTGAAGGGGCCGGGAACACCGGGGAGCTGTTTTTT.